This TCR beta chain was obtained from a study of blood T cells in healthy people across ages. In this sample, this clonotype turned up a few times. Next came a second PCR, run for roughly 6 to 11 cycles, which used a sample-barcoded 5' primer along with a J-beta primer mix. Each cDNA molecule received a tag from a template-switch adaptor that had 12 random nucleotides. From the 5' RACE reads, TCRdb called clonotypes with MiXCR, one entry per CDR3 protein. The sample holds around 1,800,000 distinct CDR3 sequences; about 39% are singletons and the top ten take roughly 23%. The draw of peripheral blood yielded about 10 milliliters from each donor. The CDR3 is 14 amino acids. Deletions cut 3 bases from V and 2 bases from J, with 11 bases between. The germline V gene has CDR1 SQVTM and CDR2 ANQGSEA.

The receptor's source is a human donor in good health. The V call is TRBV29-1, the J call TRBJ2-1, with unresolved D. The sequenced sample consisted of blood. The CDR3, as DNA: TGCAGCGTTGAGTATCCGAGAACCTACAATGAGCAGTTCTTC. It yields the protein CSVEYPRTYNEQFF.